This T cell receptor (beta chain) was captured by sequencing in a study of control samples from healthy donors and cancer patients. Using immunoSEQ multiplex PCR, the repertoire was profiled, and TCRdb retains in-frame clones only, with some absent. Of about 110,000 clones listed, 82% were seen once; the top ten hold around 6.4%. Germline V gene sequence: CDR1 ENHRY, CDR2 SYGVKD. This CDR3 is built from 13 residues. V lost 4 bases to trimming and J lost 3 bases, with 7 bases between them. The sample taken for sequencing was blood. The receptor was derived from a man aged 18 to 29 in good health. J is TRBJ2-1 and V is TRBV10-3; maybe TRBD1 (6 bases). The CDR3 nucleotides are TGTGCCATCAGTGTACAGGGCTACAATGAGCAGTTCTTC. This encodes CAISVQGYNEQFF.